This is a list of T cell receptor beta chains from one sample in a study of metastatic and nonmetastatic thyroid tumors. Through MiXCR, TCRdb re-clonotyped the PCR reads. The sample contains tens of thousands of clones, 20% to 30% of which appear only once. Sequencing used blood. Every receptor here comes from a female donor with papillary thyroid cancer or a benign thyroid nodule (not recorded which). Some clones in this sample may be carry-over from other donors' samples. Both conserved end residues are part of each CDR3. The order of the fields is D gene, clone size, J gene, V gene, CDR3 DNA, CDR3 protein. D genes are given only for firm matches. Rows may omit the clone size; those that give it use once, few, many or a size class.

D gene: .
clone size: .
J gene: TRBJ2-2
V gene: TRBV4-3
CDR3 DNA: TGCGCCAGCAGCCCAGCGAGAACCGGGGAGCTGTTTTTT
CDR3 protein: CASSPARTGELFF

D gene: .
clone size: many
J gene: TRBJ2-1
V gene: TRBV28
CDR3 DNA: TGTGCCAGCAGACGAGGACCCACCAATGAGCAGTTCTTC
CDR3 protein: CASRRGPTNEQFF

D gene: .
clone size: many
J gene: TRBJ1-6
V gene: TRBV28
CDR3 DNA: TGTGCCAGCAGCCCCCTGCGGAACTCACCCCTCCACTTT
CDR3 protein: CASSPLRNSPLHF

D gene: TRBD2
clone size: .
J gene: TRBJ2-1
V gene: TRBV28
CDR3 DNA: TGTGCCAGAAGCCGGACTAGTCCTAACAATGAGCAGTTCTTC
CDR3 protein: CARSRTSPNNEQFF

D gene: .
clone size: many
J gene: TRBJ1-4
V gene: TRBV6-1
CDR3 DNA: TGTGCCAGCAGTGAATTAGGAGGGGCTAATGAAAAACTGTTTTTT
CDR3 protein: CASSELGGANEKLFF

D gene: TRBD1
clone size: .
J gene: TRBJ1-2
V gene: TRBV28
CDR3 DNA: TGTGCCAGCAGTCGGCGCCCCGGGACAGGGAAGTATGGCTACACCTTC
CDR3 protein: CASSRRPGTGKYGYTF

D gene: .
clone size: .
J gene: TRBJ2-5
V gene: TRBV4-1
CDR3 DNA: TGCGCCAGCAGCCAGACGGACAGATCGCAAGAGACCCAGTACTTC
CDR3 protein: CASSQTDRSQETQYF

D gene: .
clone size: many
J gene: TRBJ1-1
V gene: TRBV30
CDR3 DNA: TGTGCCTGGAGTGGGTATTGGACTGAAGCTTTCTTT
CDR3 protein: CAWSGYWTEAFF

D gene: .
clone size: few
J gene: TRBJ2-7
V gene: TRBV27
CDR3 DNA: TGTGCCAGCAGTCCCGGGTCGATCCCTGGCTACGAGCAGTACTTC
CDR3 protein: CASSPGSIPGYEQYF

D gene: TRBD1
clone size: .
J gene: TRBJ1-5
V gene: TRBV6-1
CDR3 DNA: TGTGCCAGCAGTCGGGACAGTCCTAATCAGCCCCAGCATTTT
CDR3 protein: CASSRDSPNQPQHF

D gene: .
clone size: .
J gene: TRBJ1-2
V gene: TRBV30
CDR3 DNA: TGTGCCTGGAGGAAGGGGGGCTACACCTTC
CDR3 protein: CAWRKGGYTF

D gene: TRBD1
clone size: .
J gene: TRBJ2-3
V gene: TRBV10-3
CDR3 DNA: TGTGCCATCAGCCCAAAGGGACAGACCACAGATACGCAGTATTTT
CDR3 protein: CAISPKGQTTDTQYF

D gene: .
clone size: .
J gene: TRBJ2-7
V gene: TRBV27
CDR3 DNA: TGTGCCAGCAGTTTATCAGGGGGCTACGAGCAGTACTTC
CDR3 protein: CASSLSGGYEQYF

D gene: TRBD2
clone size: many
J gene: TRBJ2-1
V gene: TRBV6-2/TRBV6-3
CDR3 DNA: TGTGCCAGCTTACAGCGGGAGTCCTATAATGAGCAGTTCTTC
CDR3 protein: CASLQRESYNEQFF

D gene: .
clone size: many
J gene: TRBJ2-4
V gene: TRBV28
CDR3 DNA: TGTGCCAGCAGTTATAAATGGGTAATTGCCAAAAACATTCAGTACTTC
CDR3 protein: CASSYKWVIAKNIQYF

D gene: .
clone size: many
J gene: TRBJ1-2
V gene: TRBV2
CDR3 DNA: TGTGCCAGCAGTGTTGGGCCGACCTATGGCTACACCTTC
CDR3 protein: CASSVGPTYGYTF

D gene: TRBD1
clone size: many
J gene: TRBJ2-3
V gene: TRBV15
CDR3 DNA: TGTGCCACCAGCAGAGAGCGGGACAGGGGCACAGATACGCAGTATTTT
CDR3 protein: CATSRERDRGTDTQYF

D gene: TRBD1
clone size: .
J gene: TRBJ1-1
V gene: TRBV5-1
CDR3 DNA: TGCGCCAGCAGCTTGTCCCCGACAGGGGCGAACACTGAAGCTTTCTTT
CDR3 protein: CASSLSPTGANTEAFF

D gene: .
clone size: many
J gene: TRBJ2-3
V gene: TRBV20-1
CDR3 DNA: TGCAGTGCCCGTAACAGGGCAGATACGCAGTATTTT
CDR3 protein: CSARNRADTQYF

D gene: .
clone size: .
J gene: TRBJ2-3
V gene: TRBV20-1
CDR3 DNA: TGCAGTGCTCGTGGTGGAGGGGCAGGTACGCAGTCTTTT
CDR3 protein: CSARGGGAGTQSF

D gene: TRBD1
clone size: .
J gene: TRBJ2-7
V gene: TRBV30
CDR3 DNA: TGTGCCTGGAGTGTACCGGGACAGGGGGGGTACGAGCAGTACTTC
CDR3 protein: CAWSVPGQGGYEQYF

D gene: .
clone size: many
J gene: TRBJ1-1
V gene: TRBV7-9
CDR3 DNA: TGTGCCAGCAGCCGAGAAACAAGGGGTAAGGCTTTCTTT
CDR3 protein: CASSRETRGKAFF

D gene: TRBD1
clone size: medium-sized
J gene: TRBJ1-6
V gene: TRBV28
CDR3 DNA: TGTGCCAGCAGTTTATCCAAGGGGGCTGGTTCACCCCTCCACTTT
CDR3 protein: CASSLSKGAGSPLHF

D gene: .
clone size: many
J gene: TRBJ2-1
V gene: TRBV2
CDR3 DNA: TGTGCCAGCATGAGGGAAACGCTACGGAACAATGAGCAGTTCTTC
CDR3 protein: CASMRETLRNNEQFF

D gene: TRBD1
clone size: many
J gene: TRBJ1-4
V gene: TRBV20-1
CDR3 DNA: TGCAGTGCTCCAGGGGGACAGTTTTATCAGGAAAAACTGTTTTTT
CDR3 protein: CSAPGGQFYQEKLFF

D gene: .
clone size: .
J gene: TRBJ2-1
V gene: TRBV12-3/TRBV12-4
CDR3 DNA: TGTGCCAGCAGTCCTCGGGCCGTCGAGAACTACAATGAGCAGTTCTTC
CDR3 protein: CASSPRAVENYNEQFF

D gene: .
clone size: .
J gene: TRBJ1-2
V gene: TRBV6-2/TRBV6-3
CDR3 DNA: TGTGCCAGCAGTTACTACGCGGGGGGGAGATTACAAGGCTACACCTTC
CDR3 protein: CASSYYAGGRLQGYTF

D gene: TRBD1
clone size: .
J gene: TRBJ2-7
V gene: TRBV7-9
CDR3 DNA: TGTGCCAGCAGCCCGGACAGGGGGGAGCAGTACTTC
CDR3 protein: CASSPDRGEQYF

D gene: .
clone size: .
J gene: TRBJ1-3
V gene: TRBV18
CDR3 DNA: TGTGCCAGCTCACCCCAGAAACTCCCAGGGGGAAACACCATATATTTT
CDR3 protein: CASSPQKLPGGNTIYF

D gene: .
clone size: .
J gene: TRBJ2-3
V gene: TRBV9
CDR3 DNA: TGTGCCAGCAGCGTAGAAGGGGATGGGGCTACGCAGTATTTT
CDR3 protein: CASSVEGDGATQYF

D gene: .
clone size: .
J gene: TRBJ2-5
V gene: TRBV28
CDR3 DNA: TGTTCCATCATAGTATCGGGCGGGATTGAGGAGACCCAGTACTTC
CDR3 protein: CSIIVSGGIEETQYF

D gene: .
clone size: medium-sized
J gene: TRBJ2-7
V gene: TRBV30
CDR3 DNA: TGTGCCTGGGGGAGCCGGGACGCCTACGAGCAGTACTTC
CDR3 protein: CAWGSRDAYEQYF

D gene: .
clone size: many
J gene: TRBJ1-6
V gene: TRBV11-3
CDR3 DNA: TGTGCCAGCCAAACAGGGAAATATAATTCACCCCTCCACTTT
CDR3 protein: CASQTGKYNSPLHF

D gene: .
clone size: many
J gene: TRBJ1-2
V gene: TRBV12-3/TRBV12-4
CDR3 DNA: TGTGCCAGCAGTGCGACCTACTATGGCTACACCTTC
CDR3 protein: CASSATYYGYTF

D gene: .
clone size: medium-sized
J gene: TRBJ2-7
V gene: TRBV11-2
CDR3 DNA: TGTGCCAGCAGCCGAAAGGACGACTCCTACGAGCAGTACTTC
CDR3 protein: CASSRKDDSYEQYF

D gene: TRBD1
clone size: .
J gene: TRBJ2-3
V gene: TRBV4-1
CDR3 DNA: TGCGCCAGCAGCCGTTCCGCGACAGGGGGTTTAGCGGGCGTCACAGATACGCAGTATTTT
CDR3 protein: CASSRSATGGLAGVTDTQYF

D gene: .
clone size: .
J gene: TRBJ2-6
V gene: TRBV11-2
CDR3 DNA: TGTGCCAGCAGCTTATATCCTCGCGGCCCCTTCTCTGGGGCCAACGTCCTGACTTTC
CDR3 protein: CASSLYPRGPFSGANVLTF

D gene: .
clone size: many
J gene: TRBJ2-1
V gene: TRBV6-2/TRBV6-3
CDR3 DNA: TGTGCCAGCAGTTACTCTTTAGAGGGGACTCAGTTCTTC
CDR3 protein: CASSYSLEGTQFF

D gene: .
clone size: many
J gene: TRBJ1-1
V gene: TRBV18
CDR3 DNA: TGTGCCAGCTCAGACAGGTCAAACACTGAAGCTTTCTTT
CDR3 protein: CASSDRSNTEAFF

D gene: .
clone size: many
J gene: TRBJ2-1
V gene: TRBV3-1
CDR3 DNA: TGTGCCAGCAGCCAGTGGAGGAATGAGCAGTTCTTC
CDR3 protein: CASSQWRNEQFF

D gene: .
clone size: many
J gene: TRBJ1-3
V gene: TRBV7-9
CDR3 DNA: TGTGCCAGCAGGGTAGACTCTGGAAACACCATATATTTT
CDR3 protein: CASRVDSGNTIYF

D gene: TRBD2
clone size: medium-sized
J gene: TRBJ2-7
V gene: TRBV28
CDR3 DNA: TGTGCCAGCAGTCCTCCCCACGGGGGAGGGTACGAGCAGTACTTC
CDR3 protein: CASSPPHGGGYEQYF

D gene: TRBD1
clone size: .
J gene: TRBJ1-1
V gene: TRBV28
CDR3 DNA: TGTGCCAGCAGAACAGGGGGCGGGGACACTGAAGCTTTCTTT
CDR3 protein: CASRTGGGDTEAFF

D gene: .
clone size: few
J gene: TRBJ2-5
V gene: TRBV28
CDR3 DNA: TGCGCCAGCAGTTTTTACCGCGGCAAAGAGACCCAGTACTTC
CDR3 protein: CASSFYRGKETQYF

D gene: .
clone size: many
J gene: TRBJ1-2
V gene: TRBV28
CDR3 DNA: TGTGCCAGCAGTTTGGGGACAAACTATGGCTACACCTTC
CDR3 protein: CASSLGTNYGYTF

D gene: .
clone size: many
J gene: TRBJ2-1
V gene: TRBV7-2
CDR3 DNA: TGTGCCAGCAGCTTGAATAGCGGGACAGGGCAGTTCTTC
CDR3 protein: CASSLNSGTGQFF

D gene: .
clone size: medium-sized
J gene: TRBJ2-7
V gene: TRBV7-2
CDR3 DNA: TGTGCCAGCAGGCGGGGAGGAGACGAGCAGTACTTC
CDR3 protein: CASRRGGDEQYF

D gene: TRBD1
clone size: many
J gene: TRBJ2-3
V gene: TRBV7-9
CDR3 DNA: TGTGCCAGCAGCCCAGGGGGCTTGGTGGGAGAAGAAACAGATACGCAGTATTTT
CDR3 protein: CASSPGGLVGEETDTQYF

D gene: TRBD1
clone size: many
J gene: TRBJ2-7
V gene: TRBV28
CDR3 DNA: TGTGCCAGCAGTTTGCCATGGGACAGTAACTACGAGCAGTACTTC
CDR3 protein: CASSLPWDSNYEQYF

D gene: TRBD1
clone size: .
J gene: TRBJ1-1
V gene: TRBV2
CDR3 DNA: TGTGCCAGCAGTGAAAGGTTGGACAGGGAGATCGTAGCTTTCTTT
CDR3 protein: CASSERLDREIVAFF

D gene: .
clone size: many
J gene: TRBJ2-3
V gene: TRBV11-1
CDR3 DNA: TGTGCCAGCAGCTTAGTGTCATCTGGAGATACGCAGTATTTT
CDR3 protein: CASSLVSSGDTQYF

D gene: .
clone size: medium-sized
J gene: TRBJ1-5
V gene: TRBV20-1
CDR3 DNA: TGCAGTGCCTTTGGTAGCAATCAGCCCCAGCATTTT
CDR3 protein: CSAFGSNQPQHF

D gene: .
clone size: .
J gene: TRBJ1-5
V gene: TRBV27
CDR3 DNA: TGTGCCAGCAGTTTATTACCCCGCGAAACCCAGCCCCAGCATTTT
CDR3 protein: CASSLLPRETQPQHF

D gene: TRBD1
clone size: .
J gene: TRBJ1-4
V gene: TRBV18
CDR3 DNA: TGTGCCAGCTCATCAGGACAGGGGGTTTCTAATGAAAAACTGTTTTTT
CDR3 protein: CASSSGQGVSNEKLFF

D gene: .
clone size: many
J gene: TRBJ1-1
V gene: TRBV20-1
CDR3 DNA: TGCAGTGCTAGTGACACTGAAGCTTTCTTT
CDR3 protein: CSASDTEAFF

D gene: TRBD2
clone size: many
J gene: TRBJ2-7
V gene: TRBV12-3/TRBV12-4
CDR3 DNA: TGTGCCAGCAGTTTTACGGGAGGAGCGTCCTACGAGCAGTACTTC
CDR3 protein: CASSFTGGASYEQYF

D gene: .
clone size: medium-sized
J gene: TRBJ1-5
V gene: TRBV28
CDR3 DNA: TGTGCCAGCAGTTCCGTGGGGGGTCCGAAGCCCCAGCATTTT
CDR3 protein: CASSSVGGPKPQHF

D gene: TRBD2
clone size: many
J gene: TRBJ2-3
V gene: TRBV11-3
CDR3 DNA: TGTGCCAGCAGCTCCGCCCAGCGGGGTTGGACAGATACGCAGTATTTT
CDR3 protein: CASSSAQRGWTDTQYF

D gene: TRBD1
clone size: once
J gene: TRBJ2-7
V gene: TRBV5-1
CDR3 DNA: TGCGCCAGCAGCTTCGGAGGACAGGGAGGCGAGCAGTACTTC
CDR3 protein: CASSFGGQGGEQYF

D gene: .
clone size: .
J gene: TRBJ2-7
V gene: TRBV20-1
CDR3 DNA: TGCAGTGCTAGATCCCGGGACAACTACTACGAGCAGTACTTC
CDR3 protein: CSARSRDNYYEQYF